These 24 T cell receptor beta chains were all obtained from the same sample, sequenced in a study of blood T cells in healthy people across ages. The use of a sample-barcoded 5' primer and a J-beta primer mix characterized a second PCR of roughly 7 to 11 cycles. TCRdb itself ran the 5' RACE reads through MiXCR, one entry per CDR3 protein. The data contain about 620,000 distinct CDR3 sequences, about 21% of them singletons. Sequencing used blood. These receptors were taken from a man in his 70s in good health.

The chain joins TRBV6-5 to TRBJ2-1; D remains unclear. The J call may be mistaken, given a closer DNA end match to TRBJ2-7. CDR1 MNHEY and CDR2 SVGAGI come from the germline V gene. This CDR3 region has 16 residues. The CDR3 bases are TGTGCCAGCAGTTACTCGAGTGCCAGGTCTTCCTACGAGCAGTACTTC. As protein: CASSYSSARSSYEQYF.

The rearrangement uses TRBV12-3 or TRBV12-4 and TRBJ1-1; a weak D match, TRBD1 (6 bases). There are 13 residues in the CDR3. Trimming shortened V by 6 bases and J by 3 bases, and 11 bases separated the two germline ends. CDR3 in DNA: TGTGCCAGCAGCTCAGGGGCCCACACTGAAGCTTTCTTT. Its translation is CASSSGAHTEAFF.

This chain connects TRBV7-8 to TRBJ1-4; tentatively, D is TRBD1 (5 bases). Deletions cut 4 bases from V and 10 bases from J, with 19 bases between. From germline, CDR1 is SGHVS and CDR2 FQNEAQ. The CDR3 spans 15 residues. The CDR3 nucleotides read TGTGCCAGCAGCTGGCAGGGCCCCGAATTGGGAAAACTGTTTTTT. This translates into CASSWQGPELGKLFF. The whole variable domain, remainder taken from reference TRBV7-8 and TRBJ1-4, is GAGVSQSPRYKVAKRGQDVALRCDPISGHVSLFWYQQALGQGPEFLTYFQNEAQLDKSGLPSDRFFAERPEGSVSTLKIQRTQQEDSAVYLCASSWQGPELGKLFFGSGTQLSVL.

The V call is TRBV5-1, the J call TRBJ2-5, with D perhaps matching TRBD1 (6 bases). CDR1 SGHRS and CDR2 YFSETQ come from the germline V gene. This CDR3 is 14 amino acids long. Trimming pared 0 bases from V and 3 bases from J, leaving 9 bases between. CDR3 loop: CASSLGHREETQYF. The CDR3 region has the DNA TGCGCCAGCAGCTTGGGCCACAGGGAAGAGACCCAGTACTTC.

This clonotype was seen a handful of times. This chain uses TRBV7-2 with TRBJ2-1, with D unclear. V was pared by 1 base and J by 8 bases, with 6 bases between. The CDR3 runs 12 residues. Germline CDR1 is SGHTA and CDR2 is FQGNSA. The CDR3 loop reads CASSLGFYEQFF. The CDR3 bases are TGTGCCAGCAGCTTAGGCTTCTATGAGCAGTTCTTC.

This clonotype was seen only a few times. Here the CDR3 DNA reads TGTGCCAGCAGCCCCCGCCCAATCAACACTGAAGCTTTCTTT. Translating it yields CASSPRPINTEAFF. This chain connects TRBV28 to TRBJ1-1; D is unclear. Trimming removed 6 bases at V and 2 bases at J, with 13 bases between. CDR1 and CDR2 from the germline V gene are MDHEN and SYDVKM. The CDR3 runs 14 residues.

This clonotype showed up just a few times. At one of its ends the junction is not consistent with the germline gene, which may arise from a read error. This chain uses TRBV20-1 with TRBJ1-2; 9 nucleotides align to TRBD1. The germline V gene encodes CDR1 DFQATT and CDR2 SNEGSKA (reference sequence). The CDR3 length is 15 residues. CDR3 region: CSARDPGTGLYGCTF. Written as DNA, the CDR3 is TGCAGTGCTAGAGATCCGGGGACAGGGCTTTATGGCTGCACCTTC.

This chain uses TRBV28 with TRBJ2-5, with D maybe TRBD2 (6 bases). The end of the DNA is better explained by TRBJ2-7, so the J call may be wrong. The CDR3 length is 15 residues. Germline V gene lookup returns CDR1 MDHEN and CDR2 SYDVKM. CDR3 DNA: TGTGCCAGCAGTCTTCGGGGCGGGATCTCCTACGAGCAGTACTTC. This codes for CASSLRGGISYEQYF.

The genes are TRBV20-1 and TRBJ2-7; the match to TRBD2 covers 8 bases. The CDR3 is made up of 16 amino acids. From germline, CDR1 is DFQATT and CDR2 SNEGSKA (reference sequence). The V segment lost 3 bases and the J segment 2 bases; nucleotides outside the gene matches: 12. The CDR3 DNA reads TGCAGTGCTAGTCCCTCTAGCGGGCTCCCACCCTACGAGCAGTACTTC. As protein: CSASPSSGLPPYEQYF.

This clonotype occurred a few times. A junction boundary mismatches the germline segment, possibly from a read error. The chain employs TRBV20-1 and TRBJ1-4; maybe TRBD1 (5 bases). Germline CDR1 is DFQATT and CDR2 is SNEGSKA (reference sequence). The CDR3 totals 14 residues. The DNA of the CDR3 is TGTAGTGCTAGAGATATGGGGCGGGATGAAAAACTGTTTTTT. It specifies CSARDMGRDEKLFF.

This chain uses TRBV12-3 or TRBV12-4 with TRBJ1-6, with D perhaps TRBD1 (5 bases). This CDR3 has 15 residues. V lost 1 base and J lost 5, with 9 bases in between. CDR3 in amino acids: CASSLGDGNNSPLHF. For the CDR3, the DNA is TGTGCCAGCAGTTTAGGGGACGGGAATAATTCACCCCTCCACTTT.

This clonotype turned up a few times. The V and J genes are TRBV27 and TRBJ2-5; 8 bases line up with TRBD1. Gene TRBJ2-7 matches the end of the DNA better, so the J call may be wrong. Germline lookup yields CDR1 MNHEY and CDR2 SMNVEV (reference sequence). CDR3 size: 14 residues. The CDR3 sequence is CASSSGTGTHEQYF. The CDR3 nucleotides read TGTGCCAGCAGTTCCGGGACAGGAACCCACGAGCAGTACTTC.

Turning to this clonotype: A junction end diverges from the germline sequence, so it may reflect a read error. This rearrangement joins TRBV4-1 to TRBJ1-3; D unclear. Germline V gives CDR1 MGHRA, CDR2 YSYEKL. There are 15 residues in the CDR3. The DNA for the CDR3 is TGCGCCAGCAGCCAAATCGCAACCTCTGGAAACACCACATATTTT. Residues: CASSQIATSGNTTYF.

In this sample, this clonotype turned up a few times. V usage is TRBV3-1 and J usage is TRBJ1-1; 7 nucleotides align to TRBD1. This CDR3 contains 14 residues. Germline V lookup: CDR1 LGHDT, CDR2 YNNKEL (reference sequence). The V segment lost 3 bases and the J segment 6 bases; nucleotides outside the gene matches: 7. The CDR3 DNA is TGTGCCAGCAGCCAGCCTGGACAGGTCTCTGAAGCTTTCTTT. Its protein product is CASSQPGQVSEAFF.

The chain links TRBV24-1 to TRBJ2-1; 9 bases are a match to TRBD1. The germline V gene has CDR1 KGHDR and CDR2 SFDVKD. This CDR3 has 15 residues. V lost 5 bases and J lost 6; bases outside the gene matches: 7. Written as DNA, the CDR3 is TGTGCCACCAGTGCCGGGACAGGGAAACTCAATGAGCAGTTCTTC. Its protein is CATSAGTGKLNEQFF.

This clonotype occurred many times. V and J are TRBV12-3 or TRBV12-4 and TRBJ2-7; perhaps D is TRBD1 or TRBD2 (5 bases each). This CDR3 has 13 residues. Trimming stripped 3 bases from V and 0 bases from J, with 6 bases between. CDR3 bases: TGTGCCAGCAGTTTTGGGACCTCCTACGAGCAGTACTTC. It codes for CASSFGTSYEQYF.

This clonotype has at least ten counts. At one end the junction does not follow the germline gene, possibly because of a read error. Here the CDR3 reads CASSFGTTNEQFF. DNA of the CDR3: TGCGCCAGCAGCTTTGGGACTACCAATGAGCAGTTCTTC. The chain joins TRBV11-2 to TRBJ2-1; TRBD2 agrees at 7 bases. This CDR3 spans 13 amino acids. Germline V gives CDR1 SGHAT, CDR2 FQNNGV.

This clonotype appeared once. The rearrangement links TRBV18 to TRBJ2-5, with D unclear. Near its end, the DNA agrees better with TRBJ2-7, so the J call may be wrong. The length of the CDR3 is 15 residues. Germline CDR1 and CDR2: KGHSH and LQKENI. CDR3: CASSSQVGPSYEQYF. CDR3 sequence (DNA): TGTGCCAGCTCATCTCAGGTAGGGCCCTCCTACGAGCAGTACTTC.

In this sample, this clonotype turned up a few times. This chain connects TRBV20-1 to TRBJ2-1, with 11 bases identical to TRBD2. The V and J ends lost 5 bases and 7 bases, in that order; junction bases with no gene match: 7. In germline, CDR1 is DFQATT, CDR2 SNEGSKA (reference sequence). CDR3 length equals 14 residues. The CDR3 reads CSAVLAGGGNEQFF. CDR3 nucleotide sequence: TGCAGTGCTGTTCTAGCGGGAGGTGGAAATGAGCAGTTCTTC.

The chain is built from TRBV29-1 and TRBJ2-5; maybe TRBD1 (5 bases). TRBJ2-1 explains the end of the DNA better; the J call may be wrong. Germline CDR1 SQVTM, CDR2 ANQGSEA. The CDR3 is 14 amino acids. The CDR3 coding sequence is TGCAGCGTTGAATCGCAGGACAAGTACAATGAGCAGTTCTTC. It translates to CSVESQDKYNEQFF.

The table lists this clonotype with a few counts. The V call is TRBV6-5, the J call TRBJ1-1; D is unclear. The V end was cut by 0 bases, the J end by 0 bases, with 8 bases between. The germline V gene has CDR1 MNHEY and CDR2 SVGAGI. CDR3 length: 15 residues. Here the CDR3 reads CASSYSRQMNTEAFF. The CDR3 DNA is TGTGCCAGCAGTTACTCGAGGCAGATGAACACTGAAGCTTTCTTT.

This clonotype was seen more than once but under ten times. The chain has TRBV3-1 and TRBJ2-7; 7 bases are a match to TRBD2. CDR1 LGHDT and CDR2 YNNKEL come from the germline V gene (reference sequence). Trimming at V came to 0 bases and at J to 5 bases, leaving 7 bases not matched to a gene. The CDR3 extends over 15 amino acids. The CDR3 DNA reads TGTGCCAGCAGCCAAGAATGGGGAGGGTCCAACGAGCAGTACTTC. Protein product: CASSQEWGGSNEQYF.

The genes are TRBV5-6 and TRBJ1-1, with no clear D. Between the trimmed V and J ends, which lost 1 base and 5 bases, there was a span of 12 bases. Germline V gene data show CDR1 as SGHDT and CDR2 as YYEEEE. The CDR3 contains 14 residues. CDR3 coding DNA: TGTGCCAGCAGCTTGAGAGCAGGAGAAACTGAAGCTTTCTTT. As protein: CASSLRAGETEAFF.

With respect to this clonotype: One end of the junction varies from germline; a read error may be responsible. This rearrangement joins TRBV29-1 to TRBJ2-3; 14 positions agree with TRBD2. The CDR3 loop spans 17 amino acids. Germline CDR1 SQVTM, CDR2 ANQGSEA. CDR3 in amino acids: CSAVTSGRAFRQETQYF. For the CDR3, the DNA is TGCAGCGCGGTGACTAGCGGGAGGGCCTTCCGCCAAGAGACCCAGTACTTT.